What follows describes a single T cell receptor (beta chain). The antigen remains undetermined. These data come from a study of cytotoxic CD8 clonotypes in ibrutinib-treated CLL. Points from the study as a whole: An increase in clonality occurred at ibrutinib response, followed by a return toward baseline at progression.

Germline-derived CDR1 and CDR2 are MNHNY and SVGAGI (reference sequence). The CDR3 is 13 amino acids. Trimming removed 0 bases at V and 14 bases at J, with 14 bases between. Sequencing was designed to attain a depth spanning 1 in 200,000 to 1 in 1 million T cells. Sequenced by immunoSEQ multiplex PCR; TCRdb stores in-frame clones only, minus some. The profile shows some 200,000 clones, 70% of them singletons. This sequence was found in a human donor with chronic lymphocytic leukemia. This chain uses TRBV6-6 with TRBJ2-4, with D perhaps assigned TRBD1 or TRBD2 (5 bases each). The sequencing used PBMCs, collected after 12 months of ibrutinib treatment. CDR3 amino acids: CASSYSNGGVEYF. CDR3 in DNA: TGTGCCAGCAGTTACTCGAATGGGGGTGTGGAGTACTTC.